The 26 T cell receptor beta chains in this list originate from one sample, sequenced in a study of blood T cell repertoires in COVID-19 (dated by TCRdb to the early 2020s). The protocol used for the library was the immunoSEQ multiplex PCR assay. This immuneACCESS table, as held by TCRdb, lists in-frame sequences with V and J called but not all clones. Of the missing ones, under half trace to an unresolved V gene in checked studies; the others have no known cause. A total of over 70,000 clones appear in this sample, roughly 74% of them only once. The leading ten clones occupy 6.3% of the sample. Sequencing used peripheral blood. These receptors were obtained from a man in his sixties or seventies with COVID-19, enrolled during active disease.

This CDR3 reads CASSQGYEAFF. As DNA, the CDR3 is TGTGCCAGCAGCCAGGGTTATGAAGCTTTCTTT. The rearrangement uses TRBV6-5 and TRBJ1-1; D is perhaps TRBD1 (5 bases). Germline CDR1 is MNHEY and CDR2 is SVGAGI. Trimming removed 6 bases from V and 7 bases from J, with 9 bases in between. The CDR3 runs to 11 residues.

The rearrangement links TRBV7-2 to TRBJ1-4; possibly TRBD1 for D (6 bases). This CDR3 has 15 amino acids. Germline CDR1 reads SGHTA; CDR2 reads FQGNSA. Trimming took off 1 base at V and 8 bases at J, with 14 bases between the two ends. The DNA of the CDR3 is TGTGCCAGCAGCTTAGAAGGGGGTCAGGCCGAAAAACTGTTTTTT. It encodes CASSLEGGQAEKLFF.

The gene calls are TRBV5-1 and TRBJ2-7; 9 bases align to TRBD2. This CDR3 is built from 16 residues. With 3 bases clipped from V and 1 base from J, the junction kept 8 bases outside the gene matches. CDR1 and CDR2 (germline): SGHRS, YFSETQ. CDR3 in DNA: TGCGCCAGCAGCTCCTTAGCGGGGGCTAAATCCTACGAGCAGTACTTC. It codes for CASSSLAGAKSYEQYF.

The rearrangement uses TRBV7-2 and TRBJ1-5; 7 bases are shared with TRBD1. J was trimmed by 7 bases and V by 3 bases; bases with no gene match: 9. The CDR3 covers 15 residues. Germline V gene sequence: CDR1 SGHTA, CDR2 FQGNSA. CDR3 sequence: CASSFTGTVGQPQHF. DNA for the CDR3: TGTGCCAGCAGCTTCACCGGGACAGTGGGGCAGCCCCAGCATTTT.

The chain is built from TRBV5-1 and TRBJ2-3; D unresolved. Germline-derived CDR1 and CDR2 are SGHRS and YFSETQ. The CDR3 sequence is 13 residues long. The germline V and J ends were trimmed by 2 bases and 2 bases, with 6 bases remaining between them. CDR3 in DNA: TGCGCCAGCAGCTTCCGGGTCACAGATACGCAGTATTTT. The encoded protein is CASSFRVTDTQYF.

This clone was detected once. This rearrangement joins TRBV28 to TRBJ1-5, with TRBD1 matching over 9 bases. The ends lost 5 bases at V and 0 bases at J; junction bases unmatched: 5. Per the germline V gene, CDR1 is MDHEN and CDR2 is SYDVKM. The CDR3 runs to 16 residues. The CDR3 DNA sequence: TGTGCCAGCAGTACAGGGGGCGGCTATAGCAATCAGCCCCAGCATTTT. Translating it yields CASSTGGGYSNQPQHF. Based on the CDR3 plus reference TRBV28 and TRBJ1-5, the full variable domain is DVKVTQSSRYLVKRTGEKVFLECVQDMDHENMFWYRQDPGLGLRLIYFSYDVKMKEKGDIPEGYSVSREKKERFSLILESASTNQTSMYLCASSTGGGYSNQPQHFGDGTRLSIL.

This clone was recorded only once. This chain connects TRBV21-1 to TRBJ1-2. TRBV21-1 is a listed pseudogene. The CDR3 runs to 17 residues. CDR3 DNA sequence: TGTGCCAGCAGCAAATCGAGCGAGACGACCTCTAACTATGGCTACACCTTC. This translates into CASSKSSETTSNYGYTF.

The chain is built from TRBV3-1 (or the pseudogene TRBV3-2) and TRBJ1-6; the D is unclear. This CDR3 has 14 residues. V lost 1 base and J 7 bases, leaving 8 bases between the germline ends. Per the germline V gene, CDR1 is LGHDT and CDR2 is YNNKEL (reference sequence). CDR3 sequence reads: CASSQGDSNSPLHF. CDR3 DNA: TGTGCCAGCAGCCAAGGAGACTCCAATTCACCCCTCCACTTT.

This clone came up a few times. This chain connects TRBV7-9 to TRBJ1-2; D remains unclear. The germline V gene has CDR1 SEHNR and CDR2 FQNEAQ (reference sequence). The CDR3 sequence is 16 residues long. The V and J ends lost 3 bases and 2 bases respectively, with 16 bases between them. Written as DNA, the CDR3 is TGTGCCAGCAGCTTTACTGGGCCAGCTTACAACTATGGCTACACCTTC. This sequence encodes CASSFTGPAYNYGYTF.

This chain links TRBV19 with TRBJ2-7, with TRBD2 matching 10 bases. V dropped 4 bases and J dropped 3; count of bases not matched to a gene: 6. The CDR3 covers 15 residues. Germline CDR1 is LNHDA and CDR2 is SQIVND (reference sequence). The CDR3 DNA reads TGTGCCAGTAGTACTCTAGCGGGAGTCAACTACGAGCAGTACTTC. Protein product: CASSTLAGVNYEQYF.

The V and J genes are TRBV7-3 and TRBJ1-5; D not certain. Germline CDR1 reads SGHTA; CDR2 reads FQGTGA. V lost 2 bases to trimming and J lost 2 bases, with 10 bases between them. CDR3 length: 15 amino acids. The DNA of the CDR3 is TGTGCCAGCAGCTTATGGGGAGACGGCAATCAGCCCCAGCATTTT. Its protein is CASSLWGDGNQPQHF.

The chain recombines TRBV7-2 with TRBJ2-1, with 9 bases lining up with TRBD2. There are 15 residues in the CDR3. Looked up from germline, CDR1 is SGHTA and CDR2 is FQGNSA. V was pared by 1 base and J by 2 bases, with 0 bases of the junction left unmatched. CDR3 coding DNA: TGTGCCAGCAGCTTAGGCGGGAGGGCCTACAATGAGCAGTTCTTC. Translated: CASSLGGRAYNEQFF. Full variable domain (remainder filled in from reference TRBV7-2 and TRBJ2-1): GAGVSQSPSNKVTEKGKDVELRCDPISGHTALYWYRQSLGQGLEFLIYFQGNSAPDKSGLPSDRFSAERTGGSVSTLTIQRTQQEDSAVYLCASSLGGRAYNEQFFGPGTRLTVL.

This clone was picked up one time. V usage is TRBV18 and J usage is TRBJ2-2; 8 bases fit TRBD1. CDR3 length: 16 amino acids. J gave up 7 bases and V 4 bases, and 11 bases lay outside the gene matches. CDR1 KGHSH and CDR2 LQKENI come from the germline V gene. CDR3 in amino acids: CASSRDRFSSFGELFF. CDR3 coding DNA: TGTGCCAGCTCACGGGACAGGTTTTCATCGTTCGGGGAGCTGTTTTTT.

V usage is TRBV7-9 and J usage is TRBJ1-3; D possibly corresponds to TRBD1 (6 bases). V lost 6 bases and J lost 3, with 15 bases in between. The CDR3 has 15 amino acids. Germline CDR1 and CDR2: SEHNR and FQNEAQ (reference sequence). In nucleotides, the CDR3 is TGTGCCAGCAGAAACTCACAGGGTTTTGGAAACACCATATATTTT. The encoded protein is CASRNSQGFGNTIYF.

The chain uses TRBV11-2 and TRBJ2-3, with D possibly being TRBD2 (7 bases). Trimming left V 3 bases short and J 6 bases short, with 16 bases between. The CDR3 runs 15 residues. CDR1 is SGHAT and CDR2 is FQNNGV in the germline V gene. The CDR3 sequence: CASSLGHRREDTQYF. The CDR3 DNA follows: TGTGCCAGCAGCTTGGGACATAGGCGGGAGGATACGCAGTATTTT.

The chain employs TRBV10-3 and TRBJ2-3; weak D call: TRBD2 (6 bases). In germline, CDR1 is ENHRY, CDR2 SYGVKD. This CDR3 has 13 amino acids. The V end was cut by 6 bases, the J end by 2 bases, with 9 bases between. The CDR3 bases are TGTGCCATCAGGGAGGGACTCACAGATACGCAGTATTTT. Translating gives CAIREGLTDTQYF.

This clone appeared a single time. The CDR3 reads CASSLYSGIGDTQYF. In DNA form, the CDR3 reads TGTGCCAGCAGTTTATATAGCGGGATTGGGGATACGCAGTATTTT. V and J are TRBV27 and TRBJ2-3; 8 positions match TRBD2. Trimming removed 1 base from V and 6 bases from J; junction bases left unmatched: 6. Germline assignment: CDR1 MNHEY and CDR2 SMNVEV (reference sequence). The CDR3 extends over 15 amino acids.

The V gene is TRBV12-3 or TRBV12-4, the J gene TRBJ1-2; TRBD1 matches 7 bases. J lost 4 bases, V lost 6 bases, and 5 bases had no gene match. There are 13 residues in the CDR3. The CDR3 DNA is TGTGCCAGCAGGCCGGGACAGACCTATGGCTACACCTTC. Translated: CASRPGQTYGYTF.

The chain joins TRBV19 to TRBJ2-2; TRBD1 agrees at 9 bases. V dropped 6 bases and J dropped 6; count of bases not matched to a gene: 11. The CDR3 consists of 16 residues. Germline V gene data show CDR1 as LNHDA and CDR2 as SQIVND (reference sequence). The CDR3 DNA sequence: TGTGCCAGTAGCAACCCACAGGGGGCGGGTGCCGGGGAGCTGTTTTTT. Its translation: CASSNPQGAGAGELFF. Full variable domain (missing parts from reference TRBV19 and TRBJ2-2): DGGITQSPKYLFRKEGQNVTLSCEQNLNHDAMYWYRQDPGQGLRLIYYSQIVNDFQKGDIAEGYSVSREKKESFPLTVTSAQKNPTAFYLCASSNPQGAGAGELFFGEGSRLTVL.

The J gene is TRBJ1-3, the V gene TRBV9, with a tentative D call TRBD1 (5 bases). Trimming removed 4 bases from V and 0 bases from J, with 11 bases in between. CDR3 length: 15 residues. From germline, CDR1 is SGDLS and CDR2 YYNGEE. DNA of the CDR3: TGTGCCAGCAGCCCAGGACAAGACTCTGGAAACACCATATATTTT. Encoded protein: CASSPGQDSGNTIYF. The full variable domain, completed using reference TRBV9 and TRBJ1-3, is DSGVTQTPKHLITATGQRVTLRCSPRSGDLSVYWYQQSLDQGLQFLIQYYNGEERAKGNILERFSAQQFPDLHSELNLSSLELGDSALYFCASSPGQDSGNTIYFGEGSWLTVV.

The rearrangement joins TRBV9 to TRBJ1-3; D is possibly TRBD1 (5 bases). The CDR3 length is 14 residues. V was trimmed by 0 bases and J by 6 bases, leaving 10 bases between them. The germline gives CDR1 SGDLS, CDR2 YYNGEE. The CDR3 loop reads CASSVASRENTIYF. CDR3 nucleotide sequence: TGTGCCAGCAGCGTAGCCTCCAGGGAAAACACCATATATTTT.

The chain combines TRBV6-5 with TRBJ1-1; TRBD1 matches at 7 bases. The CDR3 is 13 residues long. J lost 6 bases, V lost 6 bases, and 7 bases had no gene match. Germline assignment: CDR1 MNHEY and CDR2 SVGAGI. The CDR3 spells CASRGTVLAEAFF. CDR3 DNA: TGTGCCAGCAGAGGGACAGTCTTGGCTGAAGCTTTCTTT.

The J gene is TRBJ2-1, the V gene TRBV5-1, with 10 bases that match TRBD2. Unmatched junction bases numbered 11, after V lost 2 bases and J lost 6 bases. The V gene's germline CDR1 is SGHRS and CDR2 YFSETQ. This CDR3 is built from 17 residues. CDR3 protein: CASSLAGLAGARNEQFF. DNA for the CDR3: TGCGCCAGCAGCTTAGCCGGGCTAGCGGGAGCTCGCAATGAGCAGTTCTTC.

This chain links TRBV7-2 with TRBJ1-2, with D tentatively TRBD1 (6 bases). The CDR3 spans 14 residues. CDR1 is SGHTA and CDR2 is FQGNSA in the germline V gene. V gave up 4 bases and J gave up 4 bases, with 13 bases separating them. CDR3 region: CASSSQGSLYGYTF. As DNA, the CDR3 is TGTGCCAGCAGCTCCCAGGGGTCCCTCTATGGCTACACCTTC.

This clone was observed a single time. The V call is TRBV5-1, the J call TRBJ1-1, with D maybe TRBD1 (6 bases). Trimming cost V 1 base and J 1 base, with 11 bases left between them. The CDR3 totals 15 residues. Looked up from germline, CDR1 is SGHRS and CDR2 is YFSETQ. CDR3 DNA sequence: TGCGCCAGCAGCTTGATACAGGGCGCGAACACTGAAGCTTTCTTT. Translating gives CASSLIQGANTEAFF.

V is TRBV28 and J is TRBJ1-2, with TRBD1 matching 7 bases. In germline, CDR1 is MDHEN, CDR2 SYDVKM. Trimming cost V 5 bases and J 3 bases; bases outside gene matches: 21. This CDR3 is built from 19 residues. CDR3 in amino acids: CASSAPGQPNPLLYYGYTF. CDR3 DNA: TGTGCCAGCAGTGCTCCGGGACAGCCAAATCCACTCCTATACTATGGCTACACCTTC.